The 24 T cell receptor beta chains below all came from one sample that was sequenced in a study of T cell repertoires and HLA-DP antigens. Antigen specificity for these receptors is unknown. This table comes from immunoSEQ multiplex PCR, and its TCRdb copy is limited to in-frame clones, with some not included. The table records approximately 110,000 clones, around 93% of them present only once. The material sequenced was CD4+ T cells from PBMCs. These receptors all come from a woman aged 18-30 years in good health and CMV-seronegative.

The chain joins TRBV19 to TRBJ1-5, with 9 bases identical to TRBD1. CDR1 is LNHDA, CDR2 SQIVND, per germline (reference sequence). Trimming took 7 bases from V and 1 from J; bases not matched to a gene: 23. The CDR3 covers 21 residues. The CDR3 DNA reads as TGTGCCAGTACCCCTGCCGGGACAGGGATCGTCCGGGAGGGGAGCAATCAGCCCCAGCATTTT. This translates into CASTPAGTGIVREGSNQPQHF.

This chain links TRBV6-1 with TRBJ1-2, with D maybe TRBD1 (5 bases). Trimming took off 6 bases at V and 5 bases at J, with 19 bases between the two ends. Germline values: CDR1 MNHNS, CDR2 SASEGT. CDR3 size: 15 residues. CDR3 sequence reads: CASRVGQGLGYGYTF. CDR3 nucleotides: TGTGCCAGCAGGGTGGGTCAGGGATTGGGGTATGGCTACACCTTC.

V and J are TRBV5-6 and TRBJ1-1; D remains ambiguous. The CDR3 length is 13 residues. The germline V and J ends were trimmed by 4 bases and 11 bases, with 18 bases remaining between them. Germline values: CDR1 SGHDT, CDR2 YYEEEE. The CDR3 loop is CASSIQTGARAFF. In DNA, the CDR3 is TGTGCCAGCAGCATCCAAACGGGAGCCAGGGCTTTCTTT. The full variable domain, completed using reference TRBV5-6 and TRBJ1-1, is DAGVTQSPTHLIKTRGQQVTLRCSPKSGHDTVSWYQQALGQGPQFIFQYYEEEERQRGNFPDRFSGHQFPNYSSELNVNALLLGDSALYLCASSIQTGARAFFGQGTRLTVV.

The chain combines TRBV4-2 with TRBJ2-3, with D hard to call. Germline assignment: CDR1 LGHNA and CDR2 YNFKEQ. The CDR3 covers 15 residues. Trimming took 1 base from V and 2 from J, leaving 10 bases between them. CDR3 sequence: CASSQGVGPTDTQYF. DNA for the CDR3: TGTGCCAGCAGCCAAGGGGTGGGTCCCACAGATACGCAGTATTTT.

This clone was detected once. This chain links TRBV19 with TRBJ2-5; D perhaps matches TRBD1 (6 bases). Germline V CDR1 and CDR2: LNHDA, SQIVND (reference sequence). The V gene lost 3 bases and the J gene lost 4 bases, with 9 bases spanning the gap. There are 13 residues in the CDR3. The DNA of the CDR3 is TGTGCCAGTAGTATCGACAGGTCAGAGACCCAGTACTTC. Its translation: CASSIDRSETQYF.

This rearrangement joins TRBV27 to TRBJ2-1; D is perhaps TRBD1 or TRBD2 (5 bases each). The length of the CDR3 is 14 residues. V lost 0 bases and J lost 7, with 10 bases in between. Germline assignment: CDR1 MNHEY and CDR2 SMNVEV (reference sequence). CDR3 in DNA: TGTGCCAGCAGTTTATCCCGGGGCAATAATGAGCAGTTCTTC. This translates into CASSLSRGNNEQFF.

This chain uses TRBV5-1 with TRBJ2-1; a weak D match, TRBD2 (6 bases). The germline V gene has CDR1 SGHRS and CDR2 YFSETQ. This CDR3 comprises 16 residues. V shed 0 bases and J shed 3 bases, with 13 bases lying between them. The CDR3 bases are TGCGCCAGCAGCTTGGGGCGGCGGGGTAACTACAATGAGCAGTTCTTC. Its protein is CASSLGRRGNYNEQFF.

The chain has TRBV9 and TRBJ2-1, with 14 bases lining up with TRBD2. Per germline, CDR1 SGDLS and CDR2 YYNGEE. V was clipped by 4 bases and J by 3 bases; unmatched bases: 6. CDR3 size: 17 residues. The CDR3 DNA is TGTGCCAGCAGCCCCCGGACTAGCGGGAGGAACTACAATGAGCAGTTCTTC. Translation gives CASSPRTSGRNYNEQFF.

This chain connects TRBV6-6 to TRBJ2-7, with unresolved D. Per germline, CDR1 MNHNY and CDR2 SVGAGI (reference sequence). V lost 6 bases to trimming and J lost 2 bases, with 20 bases between them. The CDR3 length is 16 residues. The chain's CDR3 is CASSPTMAGRTYEQYF. CDR3 coding DNA: TGTGCCAGCAGCCCCACTATGGCAGGACGAACCTACGAGCAGTACTTC.

J is TRBJ2-7 and V is TRBV6-1, with 7 bases matching TRBD1. The CDR3 has 14 residues. Germline assignment: CDR1 MNHNS and CDR2 SASEGT. The junction had 10 bases not matched to a gene; V was cut back by 7 bases and J by 4 bases. For the CDR3, the DNA is TGTGCCAGCACTAAAGACAGGGTAGAGTACGAGCAGTACTTC. Translation: CASTKDRVEYEQYF.

The rearrangement uses TRBV5-1 and TRBJ2-2; 8 positions match TRBD1. The CDR3 totals 15 residues. Losses at the gene ends were 4 bases for V and 7 bases for J; bases not matched to a gene: 9. Germline values: CDR1 SGHRS, CDR2 YFSETQ. The CDR3 DNA reads as TGCGCCAGCAGCGCCAGGGGGCTTGTGAGCGGGGAGCTGTTTTTT. Amino acid sequence: CASSARGLVSGELFF.

This clone was picked up a small number of times. The DNA of the CDR3 is TGCGCCAGCAGAGAAGGACAGACCTATAATTCACCCCTCCACTTT. This encodes CASREGQTYNSPLHF. This chain uses TRBV5-1 with TRBJ1-6; D is perhaps TRBD1 (6 bases). CDR3 size: 15 residues. V gave up 5 bases and J gave up 2 bases, with 11 bases separating them. Germline CDR1 is SGHRS and CDR2 is YFSETQ.

This chain connects TRBV6-6 to TRBJ2-5, with D possibly TRBD2 on 5 matching bases. The CDR3 covers 15 residues. Germline loops: CDR1 MNHNY, CDR2 SVGAGI (reference sequence). V lost 6 bases and J 4 bases, leaving 18 bases between the germline ends. Here the CDR3 DNA reads TGTGCCAGCAGCGGGGTATTCGGGCGAGGAGAGACCCAGTACTTC. This codes for CASSGVFGRGETQYF.

This rearrangement joins TRBV19 to TRBJ2-7, with D perhaps TRBD1 (6 bases). The CDR3 has 15 residues. Germline V gene data show CDR1 as LNHDA and CDR2 as SQIVND (reference sequence). Between the trimmed V and J ends, which lost 5 bases and 0 bases, there was a span of 14 bases. The CDR3 region is CASSSPADSSYEQYF. CDR3 DNA sequence: TGTGCCAGTAGTTCTCCAGCGGACAGCTCCTACGAGCAGTACTTC.

The rearrangement joins TRBV7-8 to TRBJ2-7, with D possibly being TRBD1 (5 bases). V lost 5 bases to trimming and J lost 9 bases, with 20 bases between them. This CDR3 contains 14 residues. Germline V gene data show CDR1 as SGHVS and CDR2 as FQNEAQ. CDR3 bases: TGTGCCAGCAGCACCCGGACACCCCGAGATTCGCAGTACGTC. It yields the protein CASSTRTPRDSQYV.

This chain links TRBV7-2 with TRBJ1-1; no clear D. The CDR3 loop spans 12 amino acids. Germline assignment: CDR1 SGHTA and CDR2 FQGNSA. V shed 2 bases and J shed 2 bases, with 3 bases lying between them. The CDR3 loop is CASSLSNTEAFF. In DNA form, the CDR3 reads TGTGCCAGCAGCTTATCAAACACTGAAGCTTTCTTT. Full variable domain (remainder filled in from reference TRBV7-2 and TRBJ1-1): GAGVSQSPSNKVTEKGKDVELRCDPISGHTALYWYRQSLGQGLEFLIYFQGNSAPDKSGLPSDRFSAERTGGSVSTLTIQRTQQEDSAVYLCASSLSNTEAFFGQGTRLTVV.

This chain uses TRBV6-4 with TRBJ1-1; unclear D gene. Trimming left V 3 bases short and J 5 bases short, with 10 bases between. The germline gives CDR1 MRHNA, CDR2 SNTAGT. CDR3 length equals 13 residues. Here the CDR3 reads CASSEERGTEAFF. The CDR3 DNA is TGTGCCAGCAGTGAAGAACGAGGAACTGAAGCTTTCTTT.

The chain carries TRBV5-1 and TRBJ2-5, with D unclear. Germline V gene sequence: CDR1 SGHRS, CDR2 YFSETQ. Between the trimmed V and J ends, which lost 0 bases and 9 bases, there was a span of 12 bases. There are 13 residues in the CDR3. The CDR3 is CASSLVGLSAQYF. CDR3 nucleotides: TGCGCCAGCAGCTTGGTAGGCTTGTCGGCCCAGTACTTC.

The V and J genes are TRBV5-5 and TRBJ2-2; D might be TRBD2 (6 bases). Looked up from germline, CDR1 is SGHKS and CDR2 is YYEKEE (reference sequence). There are 16 residues in the CDR3. V dropped 1 base and J dropped 1 base, with 11 bases sitting between them. CDR3 in amino acids: CASSLFSGLNTGELFF. Written as DNA, the CDR3 is TGTGCCAGCAGCTTGTTTAGCGGACTGAACACCGGGGAGCTGTTTTTT.

In its sample, this clone was seen a few times. This chain connects TRBV4-1 to TRBJ2-3; no clear D gene. V lost 0 bases and J lost 6, with 19 bases in between. Looked up from germline, CDR1 is MGHRA and CDR2 is YSYEKL. CDR3 length equals 17 residues. The DNA of the CDR3 is TGCGCCAGCAGCCAAGATCTTGTCTACGCGAGTGGGGATACGCAGTATTTT. Amino acids: CASSQDLVYASGDTQYF.

J is TRBJ2-5 and V is TRBV7-2; no reliable D call. Germline-derived CDR1 and CDR2 are SGHTA and FQGNSA. V gave up 1 base and J gave up 4 bases, with 7 bases separating them. This CDR3 region has 13 residues. The CDR3 protein is CASSLGSAETQYF. The DNA of the CDR3 is TGTGCCAGCAGCTTAGGATCGGCAGAGACCCAGTACTTC. The variable domain in full, with the rest retrieved from reference TRBV7-2 and TRBJ2-5, is GAGVSQSPSNKVTEKGKDVELRCDPISGHTALYWYRQSLGQGLEFLIYFQGNSAPDKSGLPSDRFSAERTGGSVSTLTIQRTQQEDSAVYLCASSLGSAETQYFGPGTRLLVL.

This chain uses TRBV9 with TRBJ1-1, with D perhaps matching TRBD1 (6 bases). Germline loops: CDR1 SGDLS, CDR2 YYNGEE. Deletions cut 0 bases from V and 4 bases from J, with 13 bases between. The CDR3 sequence is 15 residues long. The CDR3 DNA reads as TGTGCCAGCAGCGTAGCCGGGACAACGGGCACTGAAGCTTTCTTT. Its translation is CASSVAGTTGTEAFF. The full variable domain, its missing parts supplied by reference TRBV9 and TRBJ1-1, is DSGVTQTPKHLITATGQRVTLRCSPRSGDLSVYWYQQSLDQGLQFLIQYYNGEERAKGNILERFSAQQFPDLHSELNLSSLELGDSALYFCASSVAGTTGTEAFFGQGTRLTVV.

The chain recombines TRBV6-6 with TRBJ1-1; TRBD1 might be the D (5 bases). V was trimmed by 8 bases and J by 6 bases, leaving 16 bases between them. This CDR3 region has 13 residues. Germline V gives CDR1 MNHNY, CDR2 SVGAGI (reference sequence). The CDR3 region is CASASREMSEAFF. The CDR3 DNA follows: TGTGCCAGCGCCAGCAGGGAAATGTCTGAAGCTTTCTTT.

The chain links TRBV4-1 to TRBJ2-1; D unresolved. The ends were cut back, 3 bases at V and 0 bases at J, with 18 bases in the middle. CDR3 size: 18 residues. Germline values: CDR1 MGHRA, CDR2 YSYEKL. The CDR3 DNA sequence: TGCGCCAGCAGCCAGCTCCCCCTCTGGGCCAGCTCCTACAATGAGCAGTTCTTC. Its protein product is CASSQLPLWASSYNEQFF.